The clone carrying this T cell receptor beta chain was observed a handful of times. The antigen is not known. The sample is drawn from a study of beta chain features in type 1 diabetes. Study outcomes and limitations: Highly expressing activated T cells could be over-counted with a cDNA template.

The study reverse transcribed the entire isolated RNA, so it sequenced expressed TCRB transcripts. TCRdb keeps only in-frame clones here, not all; method: immunoSEQ multiplex PCR. The table records 150,000 or so clones, over 7.5% of them present only once. Germline CDR1 and CDR2: MNHNY and SVGAGI (reference sequence). CDR3 length: 15 residues. The V end lost 4 bases, the J end lost 6 bases, and 16 bases lay between the germline ends. Based on CD45RO/CCR7/CD25/CD127/CD95/CD27, CD4+ regulatory, stem cell-like memory, naive and central memory cells were sorted. This sequence originates from a woman younger than 35 in good health. This sequence joins TRBV6-6 and TRBJ2-1; TRBD2 might be the D (5 bases). Sequencing was done on a sample of central memory CD4+ T cells from blood. As DNA, the CDR3 is TGTGCCAGCAGTTCTAATGACGGGATGCTCAATGAGCAGTTCTTC. Translation: CASSSNDGMLNEQFF.